The TCR beta chain under discussion was sequenced for a study of blood T cell repertoires in COVID-19. The CDR3 sequence is 12 residues long. Germline V gene sequence: CDR1 SGHDT, CDR2 YYEEEE. The ends were cut back, 4 bases at V and 9 bases at J, with 11 bases in the middle. The repertoire was sequenced with immunoSEQ multiplex PCR; TCRdb's copy has only in-frame clones and lacks some. This sample yields about 440,000 clones, of which about 85% are seen a single time; almost 2% belongs to the top ten. The chain carries TRBV5-6 and TRBJ2-4; D is possibly TRBD1 (5 bases). Input material: PBMCs or T cells enriched from blood (not recorded which). This clonotype originated in a woman between 18 and 29 years old with acute COVID-19. CDR3 loop: CASSKARGIQYF. CDR3 DNA sequence: TGTGCCAGCAGCAAGGCTAGGGGCATTCAGTACTTC.